This TCR beta chain is drawn from a study of blood T cell repertoires in COVID-19. On the study more broadly: Researchers got acute and convalescent COVID-19 samples from the United States, Italy and Spain. T cells, B-cell-depleted T cells, or PBMCs provided the cDNA or gDNA that served as material.

Cohort assignment relied on participant-reported clinical history. In this sample, this clone turned up once. Under the authors' procedure: Estimation of nucleated cell counts was performed using reference gene primer amplification. The assay was immunoSEQ multiplex PCR, and TCRdb's table has in-frame clones only and misses some. V and J calls and clone size follow that table, whereas D and trimming were derived from the DNA. The sample holds roughly 360,000 clones, more than 70% seen once. Between the trimmed V and J ends, which lost 3 bases and 1 base, there was a span of 10 bases. Germline values: CDR1 LNHDA, CDR2 SQIVND (reference sequence). This CDR3 has 14 amino acids.

The sample consisted of PBMCs or T cells enriched from blood (not recorded which). The clonotype comes from a man aged 25 to 45 who had recovered from COVID-19. The rearrangement uses TRBV19 and TRBJ2-7; D might be TRBD1 (5 bases). CDR3 loop: CASSIQGWSYEQYF. The CDR3 region has the DNA TGTGCCAGTAGTATTCAGGGTTGGTCCTACGAGCAGTACTTC. The full variable domain, its missing parts supplied by reference TRBV19 and TRBJ2-7, is DGGITQSPKYLFRKEGQNVTLSCEQNLNHDAMYWYRQDPGQGLRLIYYSQIVNDFQKGDIAEGYSVSREKKESFPLTVTSAQKNPTAFYLCASSIQGWSYEQYFGPGTRLTVT.